This paragraph reports one TCR beta chain. Repertoires were generated with immunoSEQ multiplex PCR, while TCRdb's copy carries only in-frame clones and drops some. The sample carries about 180,000 clones, 86% recorded once. The entry originates in a study of blood T cell repertoires in COVID-19. This study enrolled people aged about 18 to 100 from roughly 24 US geographic areas. The sequenced sample consisted of PBMCs or T cells enriched from blood (not recorded which). The source of this sequence is a woman aged 25 to 39 who had recovered from COVID-19.

CDR3 sequence (DNA): TGTGCCAGCAGCCCCAGGGGAAACACCATATATTTT. Its protein product is CASSPRGNTIYF. The rearrangement uses TRBV6-6 and TRBJ1-3; no firm D call. The length of the CDR3 is 12 residues. V was shortened by 6 bases and J by 4 bases, with 7 bases between the two germline ends. The V gene's germline CDR1 is MNHNY and CDR2 SVGAGI (reference sequence).